This record concerns one TCR beta chain sequence. This entry belongs to a study of cytomegalovirus exposure and HLA in healthy donors. The primer mix had 60 Vbeta and 13 Jbeta primers. Clones were sequenced by immunoSEQ multiplex PCR, and TCRdb holds only the in-frame ones, with some missing. The sample lists over 80,000 clones; roughly four fifths were seen once. V shed 5 bases and J shed 4 bases, with 9 bases lying between them. Germline lookup yields CDR1 GTSNPN and CDR2 SVGIG (reference sequence). This CDR3 has 12 amino acids. The chain carries TRBV30 and TRBJ1-5, with D uncertain. The receptor was derived from a man aged 25 to 40 in good health and CMV-seropositive. The sample taken for sequencing was PBMCs. CDR3 DNA sequence: TGTGCCTGGGGGAGGAATAATCAGCCCCAGCATTTT. This codes for CAWGRNNQPQHF.